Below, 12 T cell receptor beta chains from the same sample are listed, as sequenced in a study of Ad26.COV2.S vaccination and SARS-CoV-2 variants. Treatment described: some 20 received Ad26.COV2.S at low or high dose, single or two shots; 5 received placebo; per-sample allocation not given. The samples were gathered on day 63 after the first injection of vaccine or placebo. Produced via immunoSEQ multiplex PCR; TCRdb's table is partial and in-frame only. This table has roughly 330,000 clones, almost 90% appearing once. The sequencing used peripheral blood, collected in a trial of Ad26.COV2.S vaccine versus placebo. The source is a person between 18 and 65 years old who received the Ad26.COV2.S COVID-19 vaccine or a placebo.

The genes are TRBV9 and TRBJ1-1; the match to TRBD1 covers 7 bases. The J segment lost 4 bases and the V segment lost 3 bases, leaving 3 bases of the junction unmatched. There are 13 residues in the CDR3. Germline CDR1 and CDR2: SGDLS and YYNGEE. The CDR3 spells CASSAGTATEAFF. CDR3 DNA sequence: TGTGCCAGCAGCGCCGGGACAGCCACTGAAGCTTTCTTT.

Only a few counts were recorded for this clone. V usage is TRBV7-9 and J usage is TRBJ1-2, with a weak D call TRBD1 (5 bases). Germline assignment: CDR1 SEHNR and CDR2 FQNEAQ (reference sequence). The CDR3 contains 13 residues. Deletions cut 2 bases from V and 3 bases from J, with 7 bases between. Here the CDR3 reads CASSLTGDYGYTF. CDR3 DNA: TGTGCCAGCAGCTTAACAGGTGACTATGGCTACACCTTC.

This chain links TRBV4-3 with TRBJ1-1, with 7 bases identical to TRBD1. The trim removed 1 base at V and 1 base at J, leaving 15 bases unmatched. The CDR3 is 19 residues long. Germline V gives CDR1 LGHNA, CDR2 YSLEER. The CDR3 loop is CASSQGWGAGGRGNTEAFF. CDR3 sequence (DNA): TGCGCCAGCAGCCAAGGTTGGGGGGCAGGGGGTCGCGGGAACACTGAAGCTTTCTTT.

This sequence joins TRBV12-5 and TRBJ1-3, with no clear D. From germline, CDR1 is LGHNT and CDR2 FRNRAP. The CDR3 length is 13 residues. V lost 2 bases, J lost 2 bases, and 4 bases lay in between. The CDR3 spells CASGLSPGNTIYF. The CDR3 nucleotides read TGTGCTAGTGGTTTGAGCCCTGGAAACACCATATATTTT.

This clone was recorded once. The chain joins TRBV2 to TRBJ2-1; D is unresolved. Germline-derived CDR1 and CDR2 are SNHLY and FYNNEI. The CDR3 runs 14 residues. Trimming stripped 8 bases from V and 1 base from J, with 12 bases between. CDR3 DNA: TGTGCCAGCCGGGTGGGGTCTTCCTACAATGAGCAGTTCTTC. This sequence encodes CASRVGSSYNEQFF. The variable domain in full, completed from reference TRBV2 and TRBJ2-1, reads EPEVTQTPSHQVTQMGQEVILRCVPISNHLYFYWYRQILGQKVEFLVSFYNNEISEKSEIFDDQFSVERPDGSNFTLKIRSTKLEDSAMYFCASRVGSSYNEQFFGPGTRLTVL.

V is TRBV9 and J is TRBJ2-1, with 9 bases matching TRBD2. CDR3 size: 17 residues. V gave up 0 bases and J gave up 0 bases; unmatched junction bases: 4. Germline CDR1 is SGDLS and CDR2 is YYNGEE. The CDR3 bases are TGTGCCAGCAGCGTAGATGTTAGCGGGAGCTCCTACAATGAGCAGTTCTTC. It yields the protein CASSVDVSGSSYNEQFF.

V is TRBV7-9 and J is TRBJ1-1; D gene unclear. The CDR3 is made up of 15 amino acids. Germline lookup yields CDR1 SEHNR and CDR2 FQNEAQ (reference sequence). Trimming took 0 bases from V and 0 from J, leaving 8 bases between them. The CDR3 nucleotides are TGTGCCAGCAGCTTAGCTTGGACGGTGAACACTGAAGCTTTCTTT. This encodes CASSLAWTVNTEAFF.

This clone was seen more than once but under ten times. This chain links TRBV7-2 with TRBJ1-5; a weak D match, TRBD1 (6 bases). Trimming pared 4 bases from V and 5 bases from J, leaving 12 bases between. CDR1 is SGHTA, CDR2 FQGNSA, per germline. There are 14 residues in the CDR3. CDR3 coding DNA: TGTGCCAGCAGCTCAGACAGGCCTCATCAGCCCCAGCATTTT. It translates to CASSSDRPHQPQHF.

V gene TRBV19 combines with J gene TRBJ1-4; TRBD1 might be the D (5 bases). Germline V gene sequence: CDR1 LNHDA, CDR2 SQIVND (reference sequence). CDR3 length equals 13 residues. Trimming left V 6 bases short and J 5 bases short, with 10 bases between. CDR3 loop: CASSPWGNEKLFF. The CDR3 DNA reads TGTGCCAGTAGCCCCTGGGGGAATGAAAAACTGTTTTTT.

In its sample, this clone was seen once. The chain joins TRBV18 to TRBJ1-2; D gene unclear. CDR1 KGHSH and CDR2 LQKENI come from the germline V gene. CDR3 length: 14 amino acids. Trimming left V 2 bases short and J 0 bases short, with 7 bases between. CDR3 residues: CASSPTGTNYGYTF. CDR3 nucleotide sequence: TGTGCCAGCTCACCAACCGGGACTAACTATGGCTACACCTTC.

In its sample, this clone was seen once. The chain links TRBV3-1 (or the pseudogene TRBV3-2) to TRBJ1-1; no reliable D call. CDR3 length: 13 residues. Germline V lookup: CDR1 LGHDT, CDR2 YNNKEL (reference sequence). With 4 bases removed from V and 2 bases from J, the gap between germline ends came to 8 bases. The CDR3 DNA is TGTGCCAGCAGCCCCCGTCTAAACACTGAAGCTTTCTTT. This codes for CASSPRLNTEAFF.

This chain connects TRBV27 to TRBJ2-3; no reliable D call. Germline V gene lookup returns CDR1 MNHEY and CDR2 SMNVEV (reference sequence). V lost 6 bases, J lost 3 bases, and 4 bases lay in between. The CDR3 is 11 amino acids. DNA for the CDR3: TGTGCCAGCAGACTTACAGATACGCAGTATTTT. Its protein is CASRLTDTQYF.